This TCR beta chain originates from a study of radiation and T cells in renal cell carcinoma. The wider study: Nephrectomy followed 15 Gy stereotactic body radiation by 4 weeks.

Study-level findings and limits: In blood, top tumor clones expanded by 2 weeks, shrinking by 4.

Time point here: baseline pretreatment blood. Treatment of the sample: 15 Gy SBRT to primary tumor, nephrectomy 4 weeks later. Clear cell pathology was present in this patient's renal cell carcinoma. Sequencing used immunoSEQ multiplex PCR; TCRdb keeps in-frame clones, though not all of them. The sample consists of around 94,000 clones, 86% of them appearing once. The trim removed 6 bases at V and 4 bases at J, leaving 8 bases unmatched. Germline V lookup: CDR1 SNHLY, CDR2 FYNNEI. The CDR3 length is 16 residues. With regard to this clone: What it recognizes is unknown.

The specimen comprised blood, sampled from a patient whose treatment included radiotherapy and nephrectomy. The V gene is TRBV2, the J gene TRBJ2-2, with 10 bases lining up with TRBD2. The sequence was obtained from a man aged 45 to 65 with renal cell carcinoma. The CDR3 DNA follows: TGTGCCAGCAGAGAGGGTAGCGGGGGGAGCACCGGGGAGCTGTTTTTT. Translated, it gives CASREGSGGSTGELFF.